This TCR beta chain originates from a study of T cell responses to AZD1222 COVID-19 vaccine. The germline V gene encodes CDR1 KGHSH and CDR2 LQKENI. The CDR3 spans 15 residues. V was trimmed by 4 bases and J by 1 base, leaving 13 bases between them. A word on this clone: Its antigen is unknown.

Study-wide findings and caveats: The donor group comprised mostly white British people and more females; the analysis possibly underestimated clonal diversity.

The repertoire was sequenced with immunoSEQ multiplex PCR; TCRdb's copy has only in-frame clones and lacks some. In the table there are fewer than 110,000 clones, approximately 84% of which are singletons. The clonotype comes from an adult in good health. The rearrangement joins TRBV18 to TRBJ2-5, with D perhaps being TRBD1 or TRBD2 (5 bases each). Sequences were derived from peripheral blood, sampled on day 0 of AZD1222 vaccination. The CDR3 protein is CASSLNTGTQETQYF. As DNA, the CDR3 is TGTGCCAGCTCACTAAATACCGGGACCCAAGAGACCCAGTACTTC.